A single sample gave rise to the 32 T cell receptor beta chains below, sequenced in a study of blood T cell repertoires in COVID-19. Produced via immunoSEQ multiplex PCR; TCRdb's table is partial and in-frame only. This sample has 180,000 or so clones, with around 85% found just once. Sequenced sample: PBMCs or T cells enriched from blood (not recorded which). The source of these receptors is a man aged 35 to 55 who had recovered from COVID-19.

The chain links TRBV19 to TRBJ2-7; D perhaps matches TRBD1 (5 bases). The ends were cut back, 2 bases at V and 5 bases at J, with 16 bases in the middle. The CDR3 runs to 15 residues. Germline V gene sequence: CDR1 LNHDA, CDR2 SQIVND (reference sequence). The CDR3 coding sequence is TGTGCCAGTAGTATATATCCAGGGATTGACAACGAGCAGTACTTC. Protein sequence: CASSIYPGIDNEQYF.

CDR3 nucleotides: TGTGCCAGCCTGCGTGACCGAGGGACTGAAGCTTTCTTT. Residues: CASLRDRGTEAFF. The chain has TRBV11-1 and TRBJ1-1; D call uncertain. The length of the CDR3 is 13 residues. Trimming left V 8 bases short and J 5 bases short, with 15 bases between. Germline CDR1 is SGHAT and CDR2 is FQDESV (reference sequence).

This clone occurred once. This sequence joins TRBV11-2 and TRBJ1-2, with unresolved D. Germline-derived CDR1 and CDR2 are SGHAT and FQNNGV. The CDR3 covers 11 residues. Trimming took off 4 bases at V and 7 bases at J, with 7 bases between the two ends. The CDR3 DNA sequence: TGTGCCAGCAGCTCCCCCCTTGGCTACACCTTC. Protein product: CASSSPLGYTF.

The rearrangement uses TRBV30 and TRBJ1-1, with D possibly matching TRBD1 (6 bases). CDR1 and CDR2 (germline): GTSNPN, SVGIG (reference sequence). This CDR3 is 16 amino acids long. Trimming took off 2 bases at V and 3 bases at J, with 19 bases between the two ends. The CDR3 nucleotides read TGTGCCTGGAGTAGAGGGGGTCCCGGGGGGGACACTGAAGCTTTCTTT. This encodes CAWSRGGPGGDTEAFF.

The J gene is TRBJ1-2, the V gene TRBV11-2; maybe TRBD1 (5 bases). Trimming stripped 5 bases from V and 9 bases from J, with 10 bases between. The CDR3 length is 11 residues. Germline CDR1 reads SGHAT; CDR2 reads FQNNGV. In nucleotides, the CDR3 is TGTGCCAGCAGCCCCCGACAGAGCTACACCTTC. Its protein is CASSPRQSYTF.

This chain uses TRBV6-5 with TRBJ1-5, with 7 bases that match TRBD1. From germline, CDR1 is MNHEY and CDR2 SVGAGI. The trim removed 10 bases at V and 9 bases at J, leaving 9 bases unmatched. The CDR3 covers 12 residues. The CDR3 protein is CAMGTARTPQHF. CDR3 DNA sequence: TGTGCCATGGGGACAGCAAGAACGCCCCAGCATTTT.

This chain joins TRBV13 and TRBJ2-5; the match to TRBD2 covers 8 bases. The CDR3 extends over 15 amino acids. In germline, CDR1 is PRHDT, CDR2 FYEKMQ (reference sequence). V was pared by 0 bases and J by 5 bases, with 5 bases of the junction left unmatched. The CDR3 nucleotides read TGTGCCAGCAGCTTAGGTGGCGGGGGGTCCGAGACCCAGTACTTC. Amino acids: CASSLGGGGSETQYF.

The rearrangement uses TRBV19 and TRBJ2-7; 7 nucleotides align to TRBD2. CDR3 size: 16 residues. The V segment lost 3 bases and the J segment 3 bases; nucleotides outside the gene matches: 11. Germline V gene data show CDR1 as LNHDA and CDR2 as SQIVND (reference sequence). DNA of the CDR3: TGTGCCAGTAGTATCCCTCCGACTAGCTTATACTACGAGCAGTACTTC. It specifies CASSIPPTSLYYEQYF.

The CDR3 reads CASSSGQVLAKNIQYF. As DNA, the CDR3 is TGCGCCAGCAGTTCTGGACAGGTTCTAGCCAAAAACATTCAGTACTTC. This sequence joins TRBV5-1 and TRBJ2-4; 7 nucleotides line up with TRBD1. The CDR3 covers 16 residues. The V gene end was trimmed by 5 bases and the J gene end by 0 bases; junction bases not matched to a gene: 8. Germline V gene data show CDR1 as SGHRS and CDR2 as YFSETQ.

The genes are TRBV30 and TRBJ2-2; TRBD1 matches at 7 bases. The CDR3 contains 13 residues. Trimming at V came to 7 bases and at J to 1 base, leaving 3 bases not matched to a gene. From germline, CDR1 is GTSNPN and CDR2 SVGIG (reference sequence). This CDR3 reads CALRQGNTGELFF. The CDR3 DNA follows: TGTGCCTTACGACAGGGGAACACCGGGGAGCTGTTTTTT.

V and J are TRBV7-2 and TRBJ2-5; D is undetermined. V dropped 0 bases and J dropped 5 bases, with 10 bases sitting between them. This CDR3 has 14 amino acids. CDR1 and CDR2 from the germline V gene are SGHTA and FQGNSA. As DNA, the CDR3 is TGTGCCAGCAGCTTAGCGCAAAGGCGGGAGACCCAGTACTTC. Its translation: CASSLAQRRETQYF.

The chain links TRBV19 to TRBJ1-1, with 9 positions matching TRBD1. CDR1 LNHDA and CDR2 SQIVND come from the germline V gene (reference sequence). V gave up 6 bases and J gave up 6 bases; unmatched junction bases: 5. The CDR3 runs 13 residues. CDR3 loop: CASSRDRAAEAFF. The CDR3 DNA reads TGTGCCAGTAGCCGGGACAGGGCTGCTGAAGCTTTCTTT.

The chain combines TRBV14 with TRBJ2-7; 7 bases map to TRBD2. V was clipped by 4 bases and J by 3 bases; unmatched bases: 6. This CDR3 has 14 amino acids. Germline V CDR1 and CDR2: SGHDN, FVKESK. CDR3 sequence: CASSLKRGSYEQYF. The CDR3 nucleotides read TGTGCCAGCAGCCTAAAGCGGGGTAGCTACGAGCAGTACTTC.

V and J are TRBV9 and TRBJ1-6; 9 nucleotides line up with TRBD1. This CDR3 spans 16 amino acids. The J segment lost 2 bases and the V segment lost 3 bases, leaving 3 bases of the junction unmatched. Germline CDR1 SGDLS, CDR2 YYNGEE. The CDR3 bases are TGTGCCAGCAGCGCCACAGGGGGCCCCTATAATTCACCCCTCCACTTT. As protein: CASSATGGPYNSPLHF. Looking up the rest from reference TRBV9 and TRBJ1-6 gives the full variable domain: DSGVTQTPKHLITATGQRVTLRCSPRSGDLSVYWYQQSLDQGLQFLIQYYNGEERAKGNILERFSAQQFPDLHSELNLSSLELGDSALYFCASSATGGPYNSPLHFGNGTRLTVT.

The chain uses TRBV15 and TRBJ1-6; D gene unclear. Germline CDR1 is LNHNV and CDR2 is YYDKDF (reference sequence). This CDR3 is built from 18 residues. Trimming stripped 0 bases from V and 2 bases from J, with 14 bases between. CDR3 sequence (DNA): TGTGCCACCAGCAGAGATCCCCCCATCACAACCTATAATTCACCCCTCCACTTT. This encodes CATSRDPPITTYNSPLHF.

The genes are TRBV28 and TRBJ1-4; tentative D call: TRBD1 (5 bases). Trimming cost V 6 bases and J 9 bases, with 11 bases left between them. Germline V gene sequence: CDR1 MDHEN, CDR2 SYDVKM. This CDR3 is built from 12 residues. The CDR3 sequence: CASSTSGKKLFF. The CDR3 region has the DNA TGTGCCAGCAGCACGTCAGGGAAAAAACTGTTTTTT.

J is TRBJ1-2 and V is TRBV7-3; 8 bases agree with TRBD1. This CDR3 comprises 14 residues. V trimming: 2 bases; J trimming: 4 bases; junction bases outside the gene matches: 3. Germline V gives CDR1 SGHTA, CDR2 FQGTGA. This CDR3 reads CASSLGRGPYGYTF. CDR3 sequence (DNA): TGTGCCAGCAGCTTAGGCAGGGGGCCCTATGGCTACACCTTC. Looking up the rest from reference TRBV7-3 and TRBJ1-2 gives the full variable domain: GAGVSQTPSNKVTEKGKYVELRCDPISGHTALYWYRQSLGQGPEFLIYFQGTGAADDSGLPNDRFFAVRPEGSVSTLKIQRTERGDSAVYLCASSLGRGPYGYTFGSGTRLTVV.

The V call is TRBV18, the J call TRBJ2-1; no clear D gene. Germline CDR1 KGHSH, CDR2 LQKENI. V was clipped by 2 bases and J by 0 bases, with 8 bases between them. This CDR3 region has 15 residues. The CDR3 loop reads CASSPLRGSYNEQFF. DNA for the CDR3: TGTGCCAGCTCACCATTACGCGGCTCCTACAATGAGCAGTTCTTC.

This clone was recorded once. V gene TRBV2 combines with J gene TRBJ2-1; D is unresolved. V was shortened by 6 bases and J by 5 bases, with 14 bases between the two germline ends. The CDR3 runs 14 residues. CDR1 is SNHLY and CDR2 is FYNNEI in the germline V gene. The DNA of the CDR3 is TGTGCCAGCAGAGGATTCGGCAGCGACAATGAGCAGTTCTTC. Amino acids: CASRGFGSDNEQFF.

The CDR3 protein is CASSERDRAGDGYTF. The CDR3 DNA is TGTGCCAGCAGTGAGAGGGACAGGGCTGGTGATGGCTACACCTTC. This chain uses TRBV6-1 with TRBJ1-2; 9 positions match TRBD1. CDR3 length: 15 amino acids. CDR1 and CDR2 (germline): MNHNS, SASEGT. The ends lost 3 bases at V and 6 bases at J; junction bases unmatched: 8.

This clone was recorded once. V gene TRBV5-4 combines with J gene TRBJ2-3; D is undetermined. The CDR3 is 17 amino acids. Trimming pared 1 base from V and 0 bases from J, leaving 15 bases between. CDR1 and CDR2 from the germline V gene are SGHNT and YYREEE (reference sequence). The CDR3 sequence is CASSLPETEISTDTQYF. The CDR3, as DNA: TGTGCCAGCAGCTTGCCCGAGACTGAGATCAGCACAGATACGCAGTATTTT.

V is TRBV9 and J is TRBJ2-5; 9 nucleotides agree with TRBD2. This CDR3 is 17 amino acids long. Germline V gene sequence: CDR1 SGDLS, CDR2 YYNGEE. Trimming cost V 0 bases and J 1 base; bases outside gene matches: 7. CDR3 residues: CASSVATRGGTQETQYF. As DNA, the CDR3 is TGTGCCAGCAGCGTAGCTACGCGGGGGGGGACCCAAGAGACCCAGTACTTC.

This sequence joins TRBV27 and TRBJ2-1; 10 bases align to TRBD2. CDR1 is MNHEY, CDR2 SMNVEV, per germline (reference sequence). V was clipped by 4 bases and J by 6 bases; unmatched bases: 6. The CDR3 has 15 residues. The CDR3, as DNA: TGTGCCAGCAGTTCATTAGGACTAGCGGCCAATGAGCAGTTCTTC. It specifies CASSSLGLAANEQFF.

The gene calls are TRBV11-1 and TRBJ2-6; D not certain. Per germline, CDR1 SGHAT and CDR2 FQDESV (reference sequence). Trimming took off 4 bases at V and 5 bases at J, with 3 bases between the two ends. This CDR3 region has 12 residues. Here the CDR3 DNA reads TGTGCCAGCAGCTCCTGGGCCAACGTCCTGACTTTC. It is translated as CASSSWANVLTF.

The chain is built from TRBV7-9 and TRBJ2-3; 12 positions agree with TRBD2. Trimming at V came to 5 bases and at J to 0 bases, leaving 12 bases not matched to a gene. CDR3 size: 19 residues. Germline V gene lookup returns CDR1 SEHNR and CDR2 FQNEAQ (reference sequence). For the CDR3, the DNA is TGTGCCAGCAGCGGAACGTTAGGACTAGCGGGATCTAGCACAGATACGCAGTATTTT. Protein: CASSGTLGLAGSSTDTQYF.

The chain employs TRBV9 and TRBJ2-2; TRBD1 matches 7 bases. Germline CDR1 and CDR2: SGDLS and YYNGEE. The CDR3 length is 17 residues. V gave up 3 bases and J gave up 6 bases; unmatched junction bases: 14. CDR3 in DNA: TGTGCCAGCAGCGCCACGGAGACAGGGTGGTACCCCGGGGAGCTGTTTTTT. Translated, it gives CASSATETGWYPGELFF. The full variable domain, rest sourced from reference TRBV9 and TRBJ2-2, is DSGVTQTPKHLITATGQRVTLRCSPRSGDLSVYWYQQSLDQGLQFLIQYYNGEERAKGNILERFSAQQFPDLHSELNLSSLELGDSALYFCASSATETGWYPGELFFGEGSRLTVL.

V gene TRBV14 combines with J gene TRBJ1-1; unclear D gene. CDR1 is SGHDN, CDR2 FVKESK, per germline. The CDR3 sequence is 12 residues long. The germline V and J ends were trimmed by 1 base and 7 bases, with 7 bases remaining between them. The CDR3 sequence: CASSQARSEAFF. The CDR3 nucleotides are TGTGCCAGCAGCCAAGCACGGAGTGAAGCTTTCTTT.

CDR3 in amino acids: CASSVTGEGYTF. The CDR3, as DNA: TGTGCCAGCAGCGTTACAGGGGAGGGCTACACCTTC. The J gene is TRBJ1-2, the V gene TRBV5-4; 7 bases are shared with TRBD1. CDR1 is SGHNT and CDR2 is YYREEE in the germline V gene (reference sequence). After removal of 4 bases from V and 8 bases from J, the junction contained 5 bases not matched to a gene. The CDR3 is 12 residues long.

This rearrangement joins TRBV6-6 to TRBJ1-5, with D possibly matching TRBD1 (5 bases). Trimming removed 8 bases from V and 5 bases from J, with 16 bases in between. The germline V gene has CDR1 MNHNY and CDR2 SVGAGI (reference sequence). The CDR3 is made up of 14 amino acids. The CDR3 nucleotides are TGTGCCAGCCACCAAAGGGGTTCGGATCAGCCCCAGCATTTT. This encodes CASHQRGSDQPQHF.

The CDR3 DNA reads TGTGCCACCAGTGATTCCCTAGCGGGGGGGCGCGGCACAGATACGCAGTATTTT. Its protein is CATSDSLAGGRGTDTQYF. The V gene is TRBV24-1, the J gene TRBJ2-3, with 12 bases fitting TRBD2. CDR3 length: 18 amino acids. Trimming took 2 bases from V and 1 from J; bases not matched to a gene: 6. The V gene's germline CDR1 is KGHDR and CDR2 SFDVKD.

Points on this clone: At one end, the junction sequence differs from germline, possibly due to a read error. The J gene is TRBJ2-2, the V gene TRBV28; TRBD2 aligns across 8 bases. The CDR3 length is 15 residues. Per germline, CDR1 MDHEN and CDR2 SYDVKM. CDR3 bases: TGTGCCAGCAGTAGCGGGAGTCTTGGCACCAGGGAGCTGTTTTTT. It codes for CASSSGSLGTRELFF.

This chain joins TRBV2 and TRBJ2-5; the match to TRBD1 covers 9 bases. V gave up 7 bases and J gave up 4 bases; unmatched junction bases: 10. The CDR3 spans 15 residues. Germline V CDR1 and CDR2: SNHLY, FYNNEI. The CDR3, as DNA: TGTGCCAGCACTCGGGACAGGGCTGGTGGAGAGACCCAGTACTTC. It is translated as CASTRDRAGGETQYF.